A selection of T cell receptor beta chains follows, all from one sample in a study of PD-L1 blockade in urothelial cancer. The table came from immunoSEQ multiplex PCR; TCRdb's copy has only in-frame clones and leaves some out. This sample has just under 65,000 clones, with approximately 75% found just once. Sequencing was performed on PBMCs, taken around atezolizumab (anti-PD-L1) treatment. Every receptor here comes from a man aged 70-80 years with urothelial cancer. CDR3s include the opening cysteine and the closing phenylalanine or tryptophan. Each record gives: V gene, D gene, J gene, clone size, CDR3 protein, CDR3 DNA. D genes are given only for firm matches. Part of the rows lack a size; the others show once, few, many or a class for expanded clones.

v_gene: TRBV6-5
d_gene: .
j_gene: TRBJ2-2
abundance: .
CDR3aa: CASSYSYDTGELFF
CDR3nt: TGTGCCAGCAGTTACTCTTATGACACCGGGGAGCTGTTTTTT

v_gene: TRBV9
d_gene: TRBD1
j_gene: TRBJ1-2
abundance: .
CDR3aa: CASSVGGQGINYGYTF
CDR3nt: TGTGCCAGCAGCGTAGGTGGACAGGGGATTAACTATGGCTACACCTTC

v_gene: TRBV5-1
d_gene: TRBD2
j_gene: TRBJ2-3
abundance: .
CDR3aa: CASSLSGSPDTQYF
CDR3nt: TGCGCCAGCAGCTTAAGCGGGAGCCCAGATACGCAGTATTTT

v_gene: TRBV28
d_gene: TRBD2
j_gene: TRBJ2-3
abundance: .
CDR3aa: CASSPRGGKIDTQYF
CDR3nt: TGTGCCAGCAGTCCCCGGGGGGGCAAGATAGATACGCAGTATTTT

v_gene: TRBV6-5
d_gene: .
j_gene: TRBJ1-3
abundance: .
CDR3aa: CASWTAGNTIYF
CDR3nt: TGTGCCAGCTGGACAGCTGGAAACACCATATATTTT

v_gene: TRBV19
d_gene: TRBD1
j_gene: TRBJ2-5
abundance: .
CDR3aa: CASSESDREEETQYF
CDR3nt: TGTGCCAGTAGCGAATCGGACAGGGAGGAAGAGACCCAGTACTTC

v_gene: TRBV19
d_gene: TRBD1
j_gene: TRBJ1-1
abundance: .
CDR3aa: CASSRTGGTEAFF
CDR3nt: TGTGCCAGTAGTAGGACAGGGGGCACTGAAGCTTTCTTT

v_gene: TRBV7-3
d_gene: TRBD1
j_gene: TRBJ2-3
abundance: .
CDR3aa: CASSPGTGYTDTQYF
CDR3nt: TGTGCCAGCAGCCCCGGGACAGGGTACACAGATACGCAGTATTTT

v_gene: TRBV5-1
d_gene: TRBD1
j_gene: TRBJ1-2
abundance: few
CDR3aa: CASTRDSQNYGYTF
CDR3nt: TGCGCCAGCACGCGGGACAGCCAGAACTATGGCTACACCTTC

v_gene: TRBV4-1
d_gene: TRBD2
j_gene: TRBJ2-7
abundance: .
CDR3aa: CASSQEGGSGGWEQYF
CDR3nt: TGCGCCAGCAGCCAAGAGGGAGGATCGGGAGGATGGGAGCAGTACTTC

v_gene: TRBV2
d_gene: .
j_gene: TRBJ1-1
abundance: few
CDR3aa: CASGALGLTEAFF
CDR3nt: TGTGCCAGCGGGGCTCTAGGGCTCACTGAAGCTTTCTTT

v_gene: TRBV4-1
d_gene: TRBD1
j_gene: TRBJ1-1
abundance: .
CDR3aa: CASRQDRGSPTEAFF
CDR3nt: TGCGCCAGCAGACAGGACAGGGGTTCTCCCACTGAAGCTTTCTTT

v_gene: TRBV7-9
d_gene: TRBD2
j_gene: TRBJ2-7
abundance: .
CDR3aa: CASSVSGSVSYEQYF
CDR3nt: TGTGCCAGCAGCGTAAGCGGGAGTGTCTCCTACGAGCAGTACTTC

v_gene: TRBV12-5
d_gene: .
j_gene: TRBJ1-3
abundance: .
CDR3aa: CASGLVVTGRFGNTIYF
CDR3nt: TGTGCTAGTGGTTTGGTCGTAACAGGTAGATTTGGAAACACCATATATTTT

v_gene: TRBV2
d_gene: .
j_gene: TRBJ1-1
abundance: once
CDR3aa: CASSAAGIGTEAFF
CDR3nt: TGTGCCAGCAGTGCGGCGGGTATCGGCACTGAAGCTTTCTTT

v_gene: TRBV7-6
d_gene: .
j_gene: TRBJ2-2
abundance: once
CDR3aa: CASTQGGRDTGELFF
CDR3nt: TGTGCCAGCACGCAGGGTGGCAGGGACACCGGGGAGCTGTTTTTT

v_gene: TRBV19
d_gene: .
j_gene: TRBJ2-3
abundance: .
CDR3aa: CASSSDPGELTDTQYF
CDR3nt: TGTGCCAGTAGCTCCGATCCGGGAGAGCTCACAGATACGCAGTATTTT

v_gene: TRBV27
d_gene: .
j_gene: TRBJ2-3
abundance: .
CDR3aa: CASSLGLPPDTQYF
CDR3nt: TGTGCCAGCAGTTTAGGACTTCCCCCAGATACGCAGTATTTT

v_gene: TRBV28
d_gene: .
j_gene: TRBJ2-5
abundance: .
CDR3aa: CATLSGFGETQYF
CDR3nt: TGTGCCACCCTAAGCGGATTTGGAGAGACCCAGTACTTC

v_gene: TRBV7-2
d_gene: TRBD1
j_gene: TRBJ2-1
abundance: .
CDR3aa: CASSPRDRGYNEQFF
CDR3nt: TGTGCCAGCAGCCCCCGGGACAGGGGGTACAATGAGCAGTTCTTC

v_gene: TRBV19
d_gene: TRBD1
j_gene: TRBJ2-7
abundance: .
CDR3aa: CASSIGTGPVEQYF
CDR3nt: TGTGCCAGTAGTATTGGGACAGGCCCTGTCGAGCAGTACTTC

v_gene: TRBV7-2
d_gene: .
j_gene: TRBJ2-3
abundance: .
CDR3aa: CASSSPTGRVTDTQYF
CDR3nt: TGTGCCAGCAGCTCGCCCACAGGGAGGGTCACAGATACGCAGTATTTT

v_gene: TRBV2
d_gene: TRBD2
j_gene: TRBJ2-1
abundance: .
CDR3aa: CASSGSGRAQFF
CDR3nt: TGTGCCAGCAGTGGAAGCGGGAGGGCGCAGTTCTTC

v_gene: TRBV10-1
d_gene: TRBD2
j_gene: TRBJ2-7
abundance: .
CDR3aa: CASSGTSDEQYF
CDR3nt: TGCGCCAGCAGTGGGACTAGCGACGAGCAGTACTTC

v_gene: TRBV4-2
d_gene: .
j_gene: TRBJ2-1
abundance: .
CDR3aa: CASSQDLAREQFF
CDR3nt: TGTGCCAGCAGCCAAGACTTGGCCAGAGAGCAGTTCTTC

v_gene: TRBV7-9
d_gene: TRBD2
j_gene: TRBJ2-1
abundance: few
CDR3aa: CASSLSGGDEQFF
CDR3nt: TGTGCCAGCAGCTTATCGGGAGGGGATGAGCAGTTCTTC

v_gene: TRBV28
d_gene: TRBD2
j_gene: TRBJ2-7
abundance: many
CDR3aa: CASSGLAALYEQYF
CDR3nt: TGTGCCAGCAGCGGACTAGCAGCCCTGTACGAGCAGTACTTC

v_gene: TRBV4-2
d_gene: .
j_gene: TRBJ1-2
abundance: .
CDR3aa: CASSQEERRGGGYTF
CDR3nt: TGTGCCAGCAGCCAAGAGGAACGGAGGGGAGGTGGCTACACCTTC

v_gene: TRBV19
d_gene: TRBD1
j_gene: TRBJ2-6
abundance: .
CDR3aa: CASSPILDRGEFSGANVLTF
CDR3nt: TGTGCCAGTAGTCCTATATTGGACAGGGGAGAATTCTCTGGGGCCAACGTCCTGACTTTC

v_gene: TRBV30
d_gene: .
j_gene: TRBJ2-5
abundance: .
CDR3aa: CAWSVQIQETQYF
CDR3nt: TGTGCCTGGAGTGTACAGATACAAGAGACCCAGTACTTC

v_gene: TRBV10-3
d_gene: .
j_gene: TRBJ1-5
abundance: once
CDR3aa: CAISVSLSSSNQPQHF
CDR3nt: TGTGCCATCAGCGTCTCGCTTAGTTCTAGCAATCAGCCCCAGCATTTT

v_gene: TRBV28
d_gene: .
j_gene: TRBJ2-7
abundance: .
CDR3aa: CASSLIESSYEQYF
CDR3nt: TGTGCCAGCAGTTTAATCGAGAGCTCCTACGAGCAGTACTTC

v_gene: TRBV5-1
d_gene: TRBD2
j_gene: TRBJ2-3
abundance: .
CDR3aa: CASSFRTSGTDTQYF
CDR3nt: TGCGCCAGCAGCTTTCGGACTAGCGGCACAGATACGCAGTATTTT

v_gene: TRBV19
d_gene: .
j_gene: TRBJ2-4
abundance: .
CDR3aa: CASSERGENIQYF
CDR3nt: TGTGCCAGTAGTGAAAGGGGTGAAAACATTCAGTACTTC

v_gene: TRBV30
d_gene: .
j_gene: TRBJ2-3
abundance: .
CDR3aa: CAWSVRGAADTQYF
CDR3nt: TGTGCCTGGAGTGTACGTGGGGCCGCAGATACGCAGTATTTT

v_gene: TRBV27
d_gene: .
j_gene: TRBJ2-1
abundance: .
CDR3aa: CASSFLPSYEQFF
CDR3nt: TGTGCCAGCAGTTTCCTTCCTTCTTATGAGCAGTTCTTC

v_gene: TRBV4-3
d_gene: .
j_gene: TRBJ2-7
abundance: .
CDR3aa: CASSQEQGTYEQYF
CDR3nt: TGCGCCAGCAGCCAAGAGCAGGGCACCTACGAGCAGTACTTC

v_gene: TRBV27
d_gene: .
j_gene: TRBJ1-1
abundance: .
CDR3aa: CASSLSIGVGTEAFF
CDR3nt: TGTGCCAGCAGTTTATCGATCGGGGTTGGCACTGAAGCTTTCTTT

v_gene: TRBV6-5
d_gene: TRBD1
j_gene: TRBJ2-7
abundance: .
CDR3aa: CASSSSDRGHEQYF
CDR3nt: TGTGCCAGCAGTTCCAGTGACAGGGGGCACGAGCAGTACTTC

v_gene: TRBV7-9
d_gene: TRBD1
j_gene: TRBJ2-7
abundance: .
CDR3aa: CASSFGTDLYEQYF
CDR3nt: TGTGCCAGCAGCTTTGGGACAGACCTCTACGAGCAGTACTTC

v_gene: TRBV7-9
d_gene: .
j_gene: TRBJ2-7
abundance: .
CDR3aa: CASSLDAGPLGEQYF
CDR3nt: TGTGCCAGCAGCTTAGATGCGGGGCCTCTCGGGGAGCAGTACTTC

v_gene: TRBV4-1
d_gene: .
j_gene: TRBJ1-1
abundance: once
CDR3aa: CASSAPSTESMNTEAFF
CDR3nt: TGCGCCAGCAGCGCGCCCTCGACAGAAAGTATGAACACTGAAGCTTTCTTT

v_gene: TRBV4-2
d_gene: .
j_gene: TRBJ2-5
abundance: .
CDR3aa: CASSQDRRETQYF
CDR3nt: TGTGCCAGCAGCCAAGACCGGAGGGAGACCCAGTACTTC

v_gene: TRBV29-1
d_gene: .
j_gene: TRBJ2-5
abundance: few
CDR3aa: CSAHTLAVGETQYF
CDR3nt: TGCAGCGCACATACGTTAGCGGTAGGGGAGACCCAGTACTTC

v_gene: TRBV4-3
d_gene: TRBD1
j_gene: TRBJ2-7
abundance: .
CDR3aa: CASSQDRAGQGVDEQYF
CDR3nt: TGCGCCAGCAGCCAAGATCGGGCGGGACAGGGAGTCGACGAGCAGTACTTC